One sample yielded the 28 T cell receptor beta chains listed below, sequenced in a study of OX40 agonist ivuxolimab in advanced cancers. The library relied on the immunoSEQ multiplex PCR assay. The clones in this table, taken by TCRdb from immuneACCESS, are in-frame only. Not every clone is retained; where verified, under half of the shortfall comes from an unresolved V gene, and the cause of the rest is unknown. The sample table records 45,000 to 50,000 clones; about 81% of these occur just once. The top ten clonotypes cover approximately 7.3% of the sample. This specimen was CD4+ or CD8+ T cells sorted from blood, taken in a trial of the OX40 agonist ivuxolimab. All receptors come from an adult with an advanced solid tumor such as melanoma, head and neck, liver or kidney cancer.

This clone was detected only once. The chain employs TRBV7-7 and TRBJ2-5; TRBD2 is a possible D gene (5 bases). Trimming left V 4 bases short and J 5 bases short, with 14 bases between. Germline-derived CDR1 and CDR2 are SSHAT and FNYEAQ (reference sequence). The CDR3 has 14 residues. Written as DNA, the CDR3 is TGTGCCAGCAGCTCGCCGGGATCTGGGGAGACCCAGTACTTC. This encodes CASSSPGSGETQYF.

CDR3 sequence reads: CASSHRRTGLNTEAFF. In nucleotides, the CDR3 is TGTGCCAGCAGTCACCGCCGGACAGGATTGAACACTGAAGCTTTCTTT. The V gene is TRBV6-6, the J gene TRBJ1-1, with TRBD1 matching over 7 bases. The germline gives CDR1 MNHNY, CDR2 SVGAGI (reference sequence). J lost 0 bases, V lost 5 bases, and 9 bases had no gene match. The length of the CDR3 is 16 residues.

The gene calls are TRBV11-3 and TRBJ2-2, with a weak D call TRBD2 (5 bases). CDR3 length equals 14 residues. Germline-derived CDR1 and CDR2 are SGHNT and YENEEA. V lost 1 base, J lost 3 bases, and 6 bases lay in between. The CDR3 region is CASSLVGDTGELFF. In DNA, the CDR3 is TGTGCCAGCAGCTTAGTCGGGGACACCGGGGAGCTGTTTTTT.

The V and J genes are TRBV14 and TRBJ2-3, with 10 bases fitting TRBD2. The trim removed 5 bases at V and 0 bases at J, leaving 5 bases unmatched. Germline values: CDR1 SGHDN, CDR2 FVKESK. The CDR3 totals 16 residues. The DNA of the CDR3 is TGTGCCAGCAGCACCCGGACTAGCGGTAGCACAGATACGCAGTATTTT. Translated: CASSTRTSGSTDTQYF.

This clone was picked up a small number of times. The CDR3 is CASSSTGLPTEQYF. The CDR3 bases are TGTGCCAGCAGCTCCACGGGACTCCCCACGGAGCAGTACTTC. The rearrangement links TRBV7-8 to TRBJ2-7; D is possibly TRBD2 (6 bases). Trimming took off 4 bases at V and 7 bases at J, with 17 bases between the two ends. This CDR3 has 14 amino acids. The germline V gene has CDR1 SGHVS and CDR2 FQNEAQ.

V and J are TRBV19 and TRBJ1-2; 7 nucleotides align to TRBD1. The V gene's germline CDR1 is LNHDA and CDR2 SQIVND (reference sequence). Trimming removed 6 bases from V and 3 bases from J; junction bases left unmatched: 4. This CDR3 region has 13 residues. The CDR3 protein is CASRNTGDYGYTF. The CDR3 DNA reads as TGTGCCAGTAGAAACACAGGGGACTATGGCTACACCTTC.

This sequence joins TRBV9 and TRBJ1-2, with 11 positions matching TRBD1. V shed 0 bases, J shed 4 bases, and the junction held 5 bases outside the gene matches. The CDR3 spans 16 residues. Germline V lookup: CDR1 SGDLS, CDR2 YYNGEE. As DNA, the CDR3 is TGTGCCAGCAGCGTAGGAGGGACAGGGGGTAGCTATGGCTACACCTTC. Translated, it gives CASSVGGTGGSYGYTF.

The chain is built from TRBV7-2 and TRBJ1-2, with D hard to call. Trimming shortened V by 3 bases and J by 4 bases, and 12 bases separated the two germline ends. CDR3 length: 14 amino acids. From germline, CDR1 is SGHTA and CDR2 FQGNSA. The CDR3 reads CASSFDLLGYGYTF. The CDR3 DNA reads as TGTGCCAGCAGCTTCGACTTACTGGGCTATGGCTACACCTTC.

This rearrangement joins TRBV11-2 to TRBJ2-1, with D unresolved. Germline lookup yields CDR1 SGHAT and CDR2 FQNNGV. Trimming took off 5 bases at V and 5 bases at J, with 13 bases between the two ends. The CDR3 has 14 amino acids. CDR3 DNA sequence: TGTGCCAGCAGCCGTAGGTCCTTCGACAATGAGCAGTTCTTC. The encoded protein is CASSRRSFDNEQFF.

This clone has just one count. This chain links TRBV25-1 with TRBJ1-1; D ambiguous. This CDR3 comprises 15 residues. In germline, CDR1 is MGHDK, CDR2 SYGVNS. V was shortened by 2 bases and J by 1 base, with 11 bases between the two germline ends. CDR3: CASSEPRGQNTEAFF. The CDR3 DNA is TGTGCCAGCAGTGAACCTAGAGGGCAGAACACTGAAGCTTTCTTT.

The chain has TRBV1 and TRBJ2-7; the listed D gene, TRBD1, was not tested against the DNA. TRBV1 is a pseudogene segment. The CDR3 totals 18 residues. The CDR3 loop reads CTSSQDCPRDTQSYEQYF. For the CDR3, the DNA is TGCACCAGCAGCCAAGATTGTCCCCGGGACACCCAATCCTACGAGCAGTACTTC.

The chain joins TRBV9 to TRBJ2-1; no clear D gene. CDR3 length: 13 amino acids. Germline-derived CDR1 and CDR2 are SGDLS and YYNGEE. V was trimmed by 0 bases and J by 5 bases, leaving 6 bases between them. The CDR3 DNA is TGTGCCAGCAGCGTAGCCCACGACAATGAGCAGTTCTTC. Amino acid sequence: CASSVAHDNEQFF.

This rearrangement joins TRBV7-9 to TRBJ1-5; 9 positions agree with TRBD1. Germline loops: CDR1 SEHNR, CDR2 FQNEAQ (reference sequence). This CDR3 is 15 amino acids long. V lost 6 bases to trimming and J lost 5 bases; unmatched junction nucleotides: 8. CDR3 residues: CASSLEGQGYQPQHF. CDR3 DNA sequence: TGTGCCAGCAGTCTTGAGGGACAGGGCTATCAGCCCCAGCATTTT.

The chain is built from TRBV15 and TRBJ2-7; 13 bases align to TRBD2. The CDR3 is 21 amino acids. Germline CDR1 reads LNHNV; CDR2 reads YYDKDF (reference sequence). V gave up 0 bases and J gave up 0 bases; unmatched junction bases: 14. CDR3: CATSRDSPLLAGGPFSYEQYF. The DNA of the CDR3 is TGTGCCACCAGCAGAGATTCACCCCTACTAGCGGGAGGGCCTTTCTCCTACGAGCAGTACTTC.

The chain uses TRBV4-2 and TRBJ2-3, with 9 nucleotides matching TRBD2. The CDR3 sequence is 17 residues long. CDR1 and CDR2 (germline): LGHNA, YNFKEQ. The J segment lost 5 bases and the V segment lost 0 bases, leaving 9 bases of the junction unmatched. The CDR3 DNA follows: TGTGCCAGCAGCCAAGATTTCCAACTAGCGGGTCGAGATACGCAGTATTTT. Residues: CASSQDFQLAGRDTQYF.

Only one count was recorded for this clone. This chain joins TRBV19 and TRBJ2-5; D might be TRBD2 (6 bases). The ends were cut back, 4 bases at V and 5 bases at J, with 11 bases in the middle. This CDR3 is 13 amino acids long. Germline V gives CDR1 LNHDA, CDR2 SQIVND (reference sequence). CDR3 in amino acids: CASSSGMGETQYF. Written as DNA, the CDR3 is TGTGCCAGTAGTAGCGGGATGGGGGAGACCCAGTACTTC.

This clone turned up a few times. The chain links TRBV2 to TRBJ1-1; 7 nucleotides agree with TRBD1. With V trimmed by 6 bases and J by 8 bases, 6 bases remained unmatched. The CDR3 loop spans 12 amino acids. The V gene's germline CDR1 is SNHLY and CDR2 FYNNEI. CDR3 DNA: TGTGCCAGCAGGCTACAGGGGCACGAAGCTTTCTTT. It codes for CASRLQGHEAFF. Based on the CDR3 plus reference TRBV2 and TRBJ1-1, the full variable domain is EPEVTQTPSHQVTQMGQEVILRCVPISNHLYFYWYRQILGQKVEFLVSFYNNEISEKSEIFDDQFSVERPDGSNFTLKIRSTKLEDSAMYFCASRLQGHEAFFGQGTRLTVV.

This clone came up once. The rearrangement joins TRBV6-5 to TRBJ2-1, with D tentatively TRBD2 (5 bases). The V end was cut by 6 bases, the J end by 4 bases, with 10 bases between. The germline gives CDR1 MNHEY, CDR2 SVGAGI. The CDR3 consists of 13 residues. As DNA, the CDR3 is TGTGCCAGCAGACTGGACTCTTACAATGAGCAGTTCTTC. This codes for CASRLDSYNEQFF.

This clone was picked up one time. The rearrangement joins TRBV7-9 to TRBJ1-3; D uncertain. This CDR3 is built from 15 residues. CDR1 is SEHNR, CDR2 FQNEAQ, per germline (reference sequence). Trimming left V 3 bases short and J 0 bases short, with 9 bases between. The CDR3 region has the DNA TGTGCCAGCAGCTTTAGCCGGAGCTCTGGAAACACCATATATTTT. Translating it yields CASSFSRSSGNTIYF.

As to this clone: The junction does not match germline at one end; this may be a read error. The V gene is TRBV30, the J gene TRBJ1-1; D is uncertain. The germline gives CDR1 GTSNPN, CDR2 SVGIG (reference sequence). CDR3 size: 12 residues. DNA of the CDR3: TGTGCCTGGAGTCCCGACGAACCTGAAGCTTCCTTT. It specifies CAWSPDEPEASF.

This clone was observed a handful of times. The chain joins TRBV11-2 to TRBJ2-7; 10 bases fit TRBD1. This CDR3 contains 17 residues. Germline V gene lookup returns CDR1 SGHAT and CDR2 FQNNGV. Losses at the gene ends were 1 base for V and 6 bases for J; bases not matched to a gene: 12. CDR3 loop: CASSLVTTGTGDGEQYF. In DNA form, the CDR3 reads TGTGCCAGCAGCTTAGTTACAACCGGGACAGGGGACGGCGAGCAGTACTTC.

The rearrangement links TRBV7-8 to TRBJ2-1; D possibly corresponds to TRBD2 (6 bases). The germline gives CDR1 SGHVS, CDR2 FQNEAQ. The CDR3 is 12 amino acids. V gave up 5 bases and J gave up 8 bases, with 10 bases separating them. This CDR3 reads CASSHGRDEQFF. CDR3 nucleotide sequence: TGTGCCAGCAGCCACGGGAGAGATGAGCAGTTCTTC.

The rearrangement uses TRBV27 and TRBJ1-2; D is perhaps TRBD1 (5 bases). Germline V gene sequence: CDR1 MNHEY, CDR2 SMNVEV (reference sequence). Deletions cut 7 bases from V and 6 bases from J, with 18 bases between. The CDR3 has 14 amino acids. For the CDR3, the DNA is TGTGCCAGCACTAAAACGGGGCAGCTGCATGGCTACACCTTC. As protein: CASTKTGQLHGYTF.

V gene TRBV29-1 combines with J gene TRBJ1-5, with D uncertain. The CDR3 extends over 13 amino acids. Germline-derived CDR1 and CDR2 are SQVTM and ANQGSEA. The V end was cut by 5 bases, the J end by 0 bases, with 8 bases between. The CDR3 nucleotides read TGCAGCGTTAGCGGCGATAGCAATCAGCCCCAGCATTTT. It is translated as CSVSGDSNQPQHF.

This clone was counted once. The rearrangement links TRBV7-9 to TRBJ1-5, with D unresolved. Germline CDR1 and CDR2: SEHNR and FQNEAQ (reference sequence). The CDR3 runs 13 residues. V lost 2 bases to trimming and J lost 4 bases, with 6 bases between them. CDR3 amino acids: CASSLSGNQPQHF. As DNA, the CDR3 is TGTGCCAGCAGCTTATCCGGAAATCAGCCCCAGCATTTT.

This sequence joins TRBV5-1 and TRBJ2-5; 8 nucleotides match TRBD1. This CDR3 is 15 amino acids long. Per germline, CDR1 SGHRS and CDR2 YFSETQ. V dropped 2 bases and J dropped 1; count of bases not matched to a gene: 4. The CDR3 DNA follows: TGCGCCAGCAGCTTAAACACAGGGGGCCAAGAGACCCAGTACTTC. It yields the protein CASSLNTGGQETQYF.

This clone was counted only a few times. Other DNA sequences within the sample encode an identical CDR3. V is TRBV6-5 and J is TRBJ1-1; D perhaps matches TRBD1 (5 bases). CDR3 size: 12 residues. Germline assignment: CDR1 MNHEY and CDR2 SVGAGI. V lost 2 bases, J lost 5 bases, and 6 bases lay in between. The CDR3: CASSYGGTEAFF. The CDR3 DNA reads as TGTGCCAGCAGTTACGGGGGGACTGAAGCTTTCTTT.

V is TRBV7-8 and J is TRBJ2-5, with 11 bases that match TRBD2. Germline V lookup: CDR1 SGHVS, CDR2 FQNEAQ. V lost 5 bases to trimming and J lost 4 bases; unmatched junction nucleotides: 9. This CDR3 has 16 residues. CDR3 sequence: CASSLRTSGSRETQYF. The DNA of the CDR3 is TGTGCCAGCAGCCTGAGAACTAGCGGGAGCAGAGAGACCCAGTACTTC.